This TCR beta chain was recorded in a study of cytomegalovirus exposure and HLA in healthy donors. Study conclusions and caveats: Being productive about 90% or about 30% of the time was typical of most TCR beta V segments in an earlier analysis.

Notes on this clone: Antigen: not known.

This CDR3 contains 17 residues. Germline CDR1 reads MDHEN; CDR2 reads SYDVKM. Trimming took 3 bases from V and 5 from J; bases not matched to a gene: 6. Use of 60 Vbeta and 13 Jbeta primers characterized the PCR. Clones were read by immunoSEQ multiplex PCR, and TCRdb kept only the in-frame ones, dropping some. The data show about 180,000 clones, with about four fifths seen just once and just under 3% held by the top ten. The source of this sequence is a male donor in good health and CMV-seronegative. Sequencing was done on a sample of PBMCs. The chain has TRBV28 and TRBJ2-1; 14 bases map to TRBD2. The CDR3 DNA sequence: TGTGCCAGCAGTTTTACCGGACTAGCGGGAGGCCACAATGAGCAGTTCTTC. Residues: CASSFTGLAGGHNEQFF.